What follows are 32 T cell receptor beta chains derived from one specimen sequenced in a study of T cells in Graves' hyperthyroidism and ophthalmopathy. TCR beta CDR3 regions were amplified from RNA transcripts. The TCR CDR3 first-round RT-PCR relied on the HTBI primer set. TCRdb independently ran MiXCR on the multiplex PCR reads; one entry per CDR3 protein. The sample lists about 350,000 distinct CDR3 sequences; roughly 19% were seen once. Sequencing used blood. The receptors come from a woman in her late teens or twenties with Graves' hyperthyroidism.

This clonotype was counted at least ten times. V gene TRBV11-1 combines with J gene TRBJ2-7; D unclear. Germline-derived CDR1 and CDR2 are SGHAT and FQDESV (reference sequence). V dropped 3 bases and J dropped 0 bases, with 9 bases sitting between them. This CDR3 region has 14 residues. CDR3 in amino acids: CASSFARSSYEQYF. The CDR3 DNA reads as TGTGCCAGCAGCTTCGCCAGATCCTCCTACGAGCAGTACTTC.

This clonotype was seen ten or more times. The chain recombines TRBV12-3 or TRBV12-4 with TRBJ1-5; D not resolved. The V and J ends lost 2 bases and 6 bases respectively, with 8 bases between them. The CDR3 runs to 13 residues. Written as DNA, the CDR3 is TGTGCCAGCAGTTTACGGGGAGGTCAGCCCCAGCATTTT. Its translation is CASSLRGGQPQHF.

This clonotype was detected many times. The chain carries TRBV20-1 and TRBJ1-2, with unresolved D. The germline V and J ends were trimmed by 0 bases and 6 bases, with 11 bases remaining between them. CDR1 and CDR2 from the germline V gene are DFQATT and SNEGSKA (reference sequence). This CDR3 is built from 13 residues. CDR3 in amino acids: CSAREWATDGYTF. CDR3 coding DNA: TGCAGTGCTAGAGAGTGGGCCACTGATGGCTACACCTTC.

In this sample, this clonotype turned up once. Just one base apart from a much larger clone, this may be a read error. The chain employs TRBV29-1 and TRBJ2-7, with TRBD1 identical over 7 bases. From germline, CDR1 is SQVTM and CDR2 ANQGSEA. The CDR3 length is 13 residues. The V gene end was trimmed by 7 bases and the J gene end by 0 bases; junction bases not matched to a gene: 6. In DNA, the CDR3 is TGCAGCGGATGGGACAGTTACTCCTACGAGCAGTACTTC. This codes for CSGWDSYSYEQYF.

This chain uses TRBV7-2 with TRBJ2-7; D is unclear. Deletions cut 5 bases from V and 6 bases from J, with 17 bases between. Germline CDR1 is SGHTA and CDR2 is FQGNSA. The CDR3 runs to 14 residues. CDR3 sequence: CASSPQQVGVEQYF. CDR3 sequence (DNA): TGTGCCAGCAGCCCCCAGCAGGTTGGTGTCGAGCAGTACTTC.

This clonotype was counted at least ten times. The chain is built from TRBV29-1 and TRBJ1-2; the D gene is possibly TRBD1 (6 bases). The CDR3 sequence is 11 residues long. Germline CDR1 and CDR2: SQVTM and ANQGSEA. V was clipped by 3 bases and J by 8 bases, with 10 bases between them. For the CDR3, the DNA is TGCAGCGTTGAGGGGGCGTGGGGCTACACCTTC. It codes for CSVEGAWGYTF.

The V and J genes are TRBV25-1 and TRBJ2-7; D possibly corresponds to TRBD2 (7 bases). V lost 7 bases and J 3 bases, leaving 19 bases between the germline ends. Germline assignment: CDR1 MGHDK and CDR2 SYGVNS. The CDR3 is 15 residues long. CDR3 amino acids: CASTTGGGGNYEQYF. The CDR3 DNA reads TGTGCCAGCACCACGGGGGGTGGGGGCAACTACGAGCAGTACTTC.

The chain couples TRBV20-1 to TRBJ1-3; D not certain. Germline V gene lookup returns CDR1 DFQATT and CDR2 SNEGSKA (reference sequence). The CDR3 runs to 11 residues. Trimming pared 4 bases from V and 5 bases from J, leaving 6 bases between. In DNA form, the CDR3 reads TGCAGTGCTACCGAGAGAAACACCATATATTTT. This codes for CSATERNTIYF.

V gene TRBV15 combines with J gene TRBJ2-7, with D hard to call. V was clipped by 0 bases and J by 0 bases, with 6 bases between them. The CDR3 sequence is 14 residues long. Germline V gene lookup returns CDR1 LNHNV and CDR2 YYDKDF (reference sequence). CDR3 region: CATSRDRTSYEQYF. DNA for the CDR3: TGTGCCACCAGCAGAGATCGGACCTCCTACGAGCAGTACTTC.

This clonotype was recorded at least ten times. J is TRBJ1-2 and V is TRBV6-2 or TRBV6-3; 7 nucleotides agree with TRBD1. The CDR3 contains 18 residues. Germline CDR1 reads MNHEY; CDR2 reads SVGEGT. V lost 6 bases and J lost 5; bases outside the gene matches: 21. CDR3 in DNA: TGTGCCAGCAGCGTACCCTGGGACAGCCCATCGATGACATATGGCTACACCTTC. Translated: CASSVPWDSPSMTYGYTF.

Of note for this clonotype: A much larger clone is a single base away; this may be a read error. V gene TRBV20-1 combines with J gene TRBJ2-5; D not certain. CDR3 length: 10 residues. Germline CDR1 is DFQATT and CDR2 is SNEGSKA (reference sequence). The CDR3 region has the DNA TGCAGTGCTTCTAAAGAGACCCAGCACTTC. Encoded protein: CSASKETQHF.

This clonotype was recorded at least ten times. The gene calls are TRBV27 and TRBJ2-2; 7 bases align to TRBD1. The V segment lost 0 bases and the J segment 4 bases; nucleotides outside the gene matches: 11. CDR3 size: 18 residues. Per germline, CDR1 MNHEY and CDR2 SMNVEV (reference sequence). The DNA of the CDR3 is TGTGCCAGCAGTTTATCGGCCGGGACAGTATACTCCACCGGGGAGCTGTTTTTT. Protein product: CASSLSAGTVYSTGELFF.

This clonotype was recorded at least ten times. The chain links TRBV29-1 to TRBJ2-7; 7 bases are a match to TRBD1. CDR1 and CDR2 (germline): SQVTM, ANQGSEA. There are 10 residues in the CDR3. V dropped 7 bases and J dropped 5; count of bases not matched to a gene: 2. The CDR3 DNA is TGCAGCGCAGGGGGTCACGAGCAGTACTTC. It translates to CSAGGHEQYF.

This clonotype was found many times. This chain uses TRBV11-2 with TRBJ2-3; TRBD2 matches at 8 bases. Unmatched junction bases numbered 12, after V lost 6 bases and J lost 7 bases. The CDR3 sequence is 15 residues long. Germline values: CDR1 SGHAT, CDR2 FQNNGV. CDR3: CASRVSGGLLNTQYF. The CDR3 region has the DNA TGTGCCAGCAGAGTAAGCGGGGGCCTCCTCAATACGCAGTATTTT.

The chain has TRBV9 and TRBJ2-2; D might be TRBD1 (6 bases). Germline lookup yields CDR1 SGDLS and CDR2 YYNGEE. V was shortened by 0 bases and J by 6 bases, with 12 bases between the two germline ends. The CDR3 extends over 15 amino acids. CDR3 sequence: CASSVEGHHAGELFF. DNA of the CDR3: TGTGCCAGCAGCGTAGAGGGACACCACGCCGGGGAGCTGTTTTTT.

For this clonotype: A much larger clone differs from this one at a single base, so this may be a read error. The CDR3: CACTLGQVNTEAFF. The CDR3 nucleotides read TGTGCCTGTACCCTAGGACAGGTGAACACTGAAGCTTTCTTT. The rearrangement links TRBV19 to TRBJ1-1; TRBD1 matches at 7 bases. This CDR3 comprises 14 residues. Losses at the gene ends were 11 bases for V and 0 bases for J; bases not matched to a gene: 9. Germline CDR1 is LNHDA and CDR2 is SQIVND (reference sequence).

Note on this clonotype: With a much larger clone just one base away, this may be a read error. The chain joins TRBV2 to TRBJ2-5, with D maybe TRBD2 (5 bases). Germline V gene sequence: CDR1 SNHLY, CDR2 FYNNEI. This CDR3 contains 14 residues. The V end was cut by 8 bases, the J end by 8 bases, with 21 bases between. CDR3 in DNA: TGTGCCAGCGTGACTAACATACGGTCAGATACCCAGTACTTC. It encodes CASVTNIRSDTQYF.

The CDR3 here is CSVERTSGDSYEQYF. The CDR3 nucleotides are TGCAGCGTTGAGCGGACTAGCGGGGACTCCTACGAGCAGTACTTC. This chain uses TRBV29-1 with TRBJ2-7, with 12 positions matching TRBD2. This CDR3 has 15 residues. With V trimmed by 3 bases and J by 0 bases, 3 bases remained unmatched. Per the germline V gene, CDR1 is SQVTM and CDR2 is ANQGSEA.

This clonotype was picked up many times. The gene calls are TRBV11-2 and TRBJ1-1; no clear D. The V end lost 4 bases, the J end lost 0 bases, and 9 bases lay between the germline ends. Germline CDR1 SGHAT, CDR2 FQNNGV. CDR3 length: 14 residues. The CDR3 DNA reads TGTGCCAGCAGCTACGTGAACTTGAACACTGAAGCTTTCTTT. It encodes CASSYVNLNTEAFF. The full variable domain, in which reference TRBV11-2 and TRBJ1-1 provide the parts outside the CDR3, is EAGVAQSPRYKIIEKRQSVAFWCNPISGHATLYWYQQILGQGPKLLIQFQNNGVVDDSQLPKDRFSAERLKGVDSTLKIQPAKLEDSAVYLCASSYVNLNTEAFFGQGTRLTVV.

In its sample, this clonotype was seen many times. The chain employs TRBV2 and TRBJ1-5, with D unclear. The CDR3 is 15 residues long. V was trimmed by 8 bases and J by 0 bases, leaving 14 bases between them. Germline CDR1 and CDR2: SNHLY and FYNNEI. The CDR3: CASFPEPDSNQPQHF. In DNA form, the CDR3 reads TGTGCCAGCTTCCCAGAACCCGATAGCAATCAGCCCCAGCATTTT. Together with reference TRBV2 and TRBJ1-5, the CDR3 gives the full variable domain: EPEVTQTPSHQVTQMGQEVILRCVPISNHLYFYWYRQILGQKVEFLVSFYNNEISEKSEIFDDQFSVERPDGSNFTLKIRSTKLEDSAMYFCASFPEPDSNQPQHFGDGTRLSIL.

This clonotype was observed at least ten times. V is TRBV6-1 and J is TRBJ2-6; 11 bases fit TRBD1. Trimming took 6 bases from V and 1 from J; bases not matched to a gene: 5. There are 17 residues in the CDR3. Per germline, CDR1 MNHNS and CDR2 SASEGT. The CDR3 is CASRNRDRGSGANVLTF. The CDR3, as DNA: TGTGCCAGCAGAAACCGGGACAGGGGGTCTGGGGCCAACGTCCTGACTTTC.

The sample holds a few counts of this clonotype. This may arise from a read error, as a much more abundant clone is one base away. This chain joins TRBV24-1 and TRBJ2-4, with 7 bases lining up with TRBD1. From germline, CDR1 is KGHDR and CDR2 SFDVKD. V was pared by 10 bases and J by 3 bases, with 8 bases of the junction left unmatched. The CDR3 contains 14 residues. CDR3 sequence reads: CATIIGGGKNIQYF. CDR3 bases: TGTGCCACAATTATAGGGGGCGGCAAAAACATTCAGTACTTC.

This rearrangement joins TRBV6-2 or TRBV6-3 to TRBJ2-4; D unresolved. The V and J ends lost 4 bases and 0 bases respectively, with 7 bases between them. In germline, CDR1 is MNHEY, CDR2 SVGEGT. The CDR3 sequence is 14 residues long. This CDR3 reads CASSSPLAKNIQYF. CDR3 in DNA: TGTGCCAGCAGTTCACCGCTAGCCAAAAACATTCAGTACTTC.

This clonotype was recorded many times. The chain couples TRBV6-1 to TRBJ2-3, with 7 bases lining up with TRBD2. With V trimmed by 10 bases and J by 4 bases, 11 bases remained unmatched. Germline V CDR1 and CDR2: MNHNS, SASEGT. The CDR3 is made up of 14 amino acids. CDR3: CATDVGGGSDTQYF. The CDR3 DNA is TGTGCCACCGACGTTGGCGGGGGTTCAGATACGCAGTATTTT.

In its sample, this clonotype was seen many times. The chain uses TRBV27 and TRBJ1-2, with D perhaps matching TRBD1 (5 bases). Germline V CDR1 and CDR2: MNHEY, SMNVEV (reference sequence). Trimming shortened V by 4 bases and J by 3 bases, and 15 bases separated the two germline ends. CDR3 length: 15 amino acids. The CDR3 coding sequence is TGTGCCAGCAGTTCTCTAACTCAGGGCCACTATGGCTACACCTTC. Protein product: CASSSLTQGHYGYTF.

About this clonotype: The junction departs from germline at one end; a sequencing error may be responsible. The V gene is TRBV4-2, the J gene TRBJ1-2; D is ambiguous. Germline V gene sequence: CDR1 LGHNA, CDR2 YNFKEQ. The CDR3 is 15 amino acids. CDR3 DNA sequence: TGTGCCAGCAGCCAAGACACGGTAAATAACTATGGCGACACCTTC. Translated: CASSQDTVNNYGDTF.

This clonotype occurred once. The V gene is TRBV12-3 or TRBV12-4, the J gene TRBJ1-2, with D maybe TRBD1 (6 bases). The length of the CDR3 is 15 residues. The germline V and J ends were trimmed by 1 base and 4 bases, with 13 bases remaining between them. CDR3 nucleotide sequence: TGTGCCAGCAGTTTAGGACAGGTTTTTACCTATGGCTACACCTTC. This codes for CASSLGQVFTYGYTF.

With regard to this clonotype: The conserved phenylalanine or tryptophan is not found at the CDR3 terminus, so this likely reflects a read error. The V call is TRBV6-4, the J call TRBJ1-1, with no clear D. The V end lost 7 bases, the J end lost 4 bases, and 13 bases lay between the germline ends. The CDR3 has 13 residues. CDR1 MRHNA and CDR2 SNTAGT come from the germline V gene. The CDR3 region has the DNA TGTGCCAGCATTACGGCGCCCGGCACTGAAGCTTTCTAT. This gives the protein CASITAPGTEAFY.

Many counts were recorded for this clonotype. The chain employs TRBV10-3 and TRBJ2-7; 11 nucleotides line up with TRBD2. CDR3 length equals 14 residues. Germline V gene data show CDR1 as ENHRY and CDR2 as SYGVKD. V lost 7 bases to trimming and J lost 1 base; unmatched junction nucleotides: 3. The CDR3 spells CAITSSGGSYEQYF. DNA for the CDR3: TGTGCCATCACTTCTAGCGGGGGGTCCTACGAGCAGTACTTC.

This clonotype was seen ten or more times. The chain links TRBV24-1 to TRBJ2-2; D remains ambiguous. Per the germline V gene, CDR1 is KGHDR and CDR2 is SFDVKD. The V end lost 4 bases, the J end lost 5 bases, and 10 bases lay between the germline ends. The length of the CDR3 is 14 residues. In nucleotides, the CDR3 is TGTGCCACCAGTGAGCAGCAGGAAACCGGGGAGCTGTTTTTT. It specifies CATSEQQETGELFF.

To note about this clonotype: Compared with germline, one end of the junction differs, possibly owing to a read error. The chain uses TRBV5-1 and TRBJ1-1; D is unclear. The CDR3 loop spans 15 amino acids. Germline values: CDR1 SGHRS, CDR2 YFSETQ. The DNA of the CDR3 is TGCGCCAGCAGCGTCCGGGCCCTAAGAAGCACTGATGCTTTCTTT. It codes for CASSVRALRSTDAFF.

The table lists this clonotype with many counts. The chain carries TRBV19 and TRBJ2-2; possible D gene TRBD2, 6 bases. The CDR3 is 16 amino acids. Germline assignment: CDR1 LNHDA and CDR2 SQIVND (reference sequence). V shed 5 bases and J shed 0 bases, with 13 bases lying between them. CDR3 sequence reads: CASSAPGLANTGELFF. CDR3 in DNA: TGTGCCAGTAGTGCTCCGGGACTTGCGAACACCGGGGAGCTGTTTTTT.